The 17 T cell receptor beta chains reported below all come from one sample, sequenced in a study of T cell repertoires in cytomegalovirus infection. No antigen has been identified for these receptors. TCRdb passed the reads through MiXCR, listing each CDR3 protein once. The sample contains roughly 730,000 distinct CDR3 sequences, about 30% of which appear only once. This material consisted of cultured PBMCs, taken from culture after CMV antigen stimulation. These receptors were obtained from a human donor in good health (CMV status not recorded). Some clones in this sample may be carry-over from other donors' samples.

The rearrangement links TRBV11-2 to TRBJ2-2; 11 bases line up with TRBD2. This CDR3 comprises 17 residues. The J segment lost 6 bases and the V segment lost 3 bases, leaving 9 bases of the junction unmatched. Germline CDR1 reads SGHAT; CDR2 reads FQNNGV. CDR3 residues: CASSFPTSGRRSGELFF. CDR3 DNA sequence: TGTGCCAGCAGCTTTCCCACTAGCGGGAGACGGTCCGGGGAGCTGTTTTTT.

The rearrangement joins TRBV6-6 to TRBJ1-5; 9 bases are a match to TRBD1. Germline trimming cut 8 bases from V and 0 bases from J; bases unmatched to any gene: 14. This CDR3 has 18 residues. CDR1 and CDR2 (germline): MNHNY, SVGAGI (reference sequence). CDR3 in amino acids: CASLRTGQGYYSNQPQHF. For the CDR3, the DNA is TGTGCCAGCCTTAGAACGGGACAGGGATACTATAGCAATCAGCCCCAGCATTTT.

V usage is TRBV7-9 and J usage is TRBJ2-7; 9 nucleotides agree with TRBD1. This CDR3 comprises 16 residues. CDR1 is SEHNR and CDR2 is FQNEAQ in the germline V gene (reference sequence). Trimming at V came to 4 bases and at J to 4 bases, leaving 11 bases not matched to a gene. Here the CDR3 reads CASSSSRDRERYEQYF. The CDR3, as DNA: TGTGCCAGCAGCTCATCCCGGGACAGGGAGCGGTACGAGCAGTACTTC.

CDR3 in amino acids: CASTRGLAGGSEQFF. CDR3 DNA sequence: TGTGCCAGCACCCGAGGACTAGCGGGGGGTAGTGAGCAGTTCTTC. The chain couples TRBV4-2 to TRBJ2-1; 14 bases agree with TRBD2. CDR1 and CDR2 (germline): LGHNA, YNFKEQ. Unmatched junction bases numbered 8, after V lost 7 bases and J lost 9 bases. The CDR3 length is 15 residues.

This clonotype turned up a few times. V and J are TRBV6-5 and TRBJ1-3; a weak D match, TRBD1 (6 bases). Germline values: CDR1 MNHEY, CDR2 SVGAGI. V shed 0 bases and J shed 3 bases, with 12 bases lying between them. The CDR3 is 16 amino acids. CDR3 in DNA: TGTGCCAGCAGTTACTCCCCGGGGGCGCGTGGAAACACCATATATTTT. It is translated as CASSYSPGARGNTIYF.

The genes are TRBV7-9 and TRBJ1-5; D not resolved. The CDR3 sequence is 15 residues long. V was clipped by 5 bases and J by 1 base, with 12 bases between them. CDR1 and CDR2 from the germline V gene are SEHNR and FQNEAQ (reference sequence). The CDR3 DNA follows: TGTGCCAGCAGCGCGGAAGCATTCAGCAATCAGCCCCAGCATTTT. Protein: CASSAEAFSNQPQHF.

The genes are TRBV7-2 and TRBJ2-3; TRBD2 aligns across 14 bases. Germline-derived CDR1 and CDR2 are SGHTA and FQGNSA. Trimming took 4 bases from V and 3 from J; bases not matched to a gene: 9. The CDR3 consists of 18 residues. CDR3 sequence reads: CASSSGLAGVLGTDTQYF. The CDR3 DNA is TGTGCCAGCAGCTCGGGACTAGCGGGAGTCCTCGGGACAGATACGCAGTATTTT. Combining the CDR3 with reference TRBV7-2 and TRBJ2-3 gives the whole variable domain GAGVSQSPSNKVTEKGKDVELRCDPISGHTALYWYRQSLGQGLEFLIYFQGNSAPDKSGLPSDRFSAERTGGSVSTLTIQRTQQEDSAVYLCASSSGLAGVLGTDTQYFGPGTRLTVL.

A few counts support this clonotype. This sequence joins TRBV12-5 and TRBJ1-1; TRBD1 is a possible D gene (6 bases). Germline V gives CDR1 LGHNT, CDR2 FRNRAP. The CDR3 is made up of 16 amino acids. V was shortened by 3 bases and J by 4 bases, with 18 bases between the two germline ends. The DNA for the CDR3 is TGTGCTAGTGGTTTAATCGGGGGCAGTGGTGGCACTGAAGCTTTCTTT. Amino acid sequence: CASGLIGGSGGTEAFF.

The rearrangement joins TRBV20-1 to TRBJ1-5, with D unresolved. This CDR3 comprises 15 residues. V lost 5 bases and J lost 0, with 14 bases in between. Germline V lookup: CDR1 DFQATT, CDR2 SNEGSKA (reference sequence). The CDR3 protein is CSAWTGRYSNQPQHF. The CDR3 bases are TGCAGTGCTTGGACGGGGAGGTATAGCAATCAGCCCCAGCATTTT.

This clonotype came up many times. This sequence joins TRBV7-2 and TRBJ2-7; possibly TRBD1 for D (6 bases). This CDR3 has 12 amino acids. The germline CDR1 and CDR2 sequences are SGHTA and FQGNSA. V lost 5 bases, J lost 3 bases, and 8 bases lay in between. The CDR3 DNA reads as TGTGCCAGCAGCACACAGGGCTACGAGCAGTACTTC. Amino acid sequence: CASSTQGYEQYF.

The chain couples TRBV7-8 to TRBJ1-5; D unresolved. V gave up 6 bases and J gave up 3 bases, with 15 bases separating them. The CDR3 has 15 amino acids. Per the germline V gene, CDR1 is SGHVS and CDR2 is FQNEAQ. The CDR3 coding sequence is TGTGCCAGCAGTACCGACTCTGGTGCCAATCAGCCCCAGCATTTT. This sequence encodes CASSTDSGANQPQHF.

The V and J genes are TRBV7-9 and TRBJ2-7; D gene unclear. Germline-derived CDR1 and CDR2 are SEHNR and FQNEAQ (reference sequence). The CDR3 has 14 amino acids. V lost 3 bases to trimming and J lost 0 bases, with 9 bases between them. The CDR3 DNA reads as TGTGCCAGCAGCTTGACCTCTAGCTCCTACGAGCAGTACTTC. Amino acid sequence: CASSLTSSSYEQYF.

The CDR3 loop reads CASSYSGGTDTQYF. The CDR3 region has the DNA TGTGCCAGCAGTTACTCTGGGGGAACAGATACGCAGTATTTT. The chain carries TRBV6-6 and TRBJ2-3, with D perhaps assigned TRBD1 or TRBD2 (5 bases each). The V gene lost 0 bases and the J gene lost 3 bases, with 7 bases spanning the gap. The CDR3 consists of 14 residues. CDR1 and CDR2 from the germline V gene are MNHNY and SVGAGI (reference sequence).

This clonotype was seen only a few times. V and J are TRBV5-1 and TRBJ2-7; 10 nucleotides line up with TRBD2. The CDR3 has 15 amino acids. Germline loops: CDR1 SGHRS, CDR2 YFSETQ. With 4 bases clipped from V and 3 bases from J, the junction kept 7 bases outside the gene matches. Here the CDR3 reads CASSTTSGDFYEQYF. In DNA form, the CDR3 reads TGCGCCAGCAGCACCACTAGCGGGGATTTCTACGAGCAGTACTTC. The whole variable domain, filled in from reference TRBV5-1 and TRBJ2-7, reads KAGVTQTPRYLIKTRGQQVTLSCSPISGHRSVSWYQQTPGQGLQFLFEYFSETQRNKGNFPGRFSGRQFSNSRSEMNVSTLELGDSALYLCASSTTSGDFYEQYFGPGTRLTVT.

The V and J genes are TRBV11-1 and TRBJ2-1; TRBD1 is a possible D gene (5 bases). The CDR3 totals 15 residues. Trimming took off 6 bases at V and 0 bases at J, with 12 bases between the two ends. From germline, CDR1 is SGHAT and CDR2 FQDESV (reference sequence). CDR3 DNA sequence: TGTGCCAGCAGACCAGGGTCCCTCTCCTACAATGAGCAGTTCTTC. As protein: CASRPGSLSYNEQFF.

The chain is built from TRBV11-2 and TRBJ2-1; 8 positions match TRBD1. CDR3 length equals 16 residues. Trimming cost V 5 bases and J 7 bases; bases outside gene matches: 13. Germline CDR1 SGHAT, CDR2 FQNNGV. Here the CDR3 DNA reads TGTGCCAGCAGCCCCTCTGGCACAGGGGGGCGGAATGAGCAGTTCTTC. Residues: CASSPSGTGGRNEQFF.

Concerning this clonotype: This may be a read error, as it is one base from a much larger clone. The CDR3 loop reads CASSLGKVQGRRTEAFF. CDR3 nucleotide sequence: TGTGCCAGCAGCTTGGGGAAGGTCCAGGGACGCCGCACTGAAGCTTTCTTT. V and J are TRBV7-4 and TRBJ1-1; possibly TRBD1 for D (5 bases). The CDR3 length is 17 residues. Germline V gene sequence: CDR1 SGHVT, CDR2 SQSDAQ. V shed 3 bases and J shed 4 bases, with 21 bases lying between them.